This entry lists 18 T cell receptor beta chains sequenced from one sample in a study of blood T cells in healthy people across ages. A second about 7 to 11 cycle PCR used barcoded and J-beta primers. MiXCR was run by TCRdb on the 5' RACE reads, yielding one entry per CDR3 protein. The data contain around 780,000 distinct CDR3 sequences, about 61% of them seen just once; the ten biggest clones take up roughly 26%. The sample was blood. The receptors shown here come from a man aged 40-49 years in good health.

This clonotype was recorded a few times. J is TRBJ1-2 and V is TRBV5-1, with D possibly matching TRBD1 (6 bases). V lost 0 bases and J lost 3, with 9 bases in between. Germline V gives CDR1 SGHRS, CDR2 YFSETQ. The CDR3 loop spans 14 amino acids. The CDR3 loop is CASSLASGDYGYTF. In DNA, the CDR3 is TGCGCCAGCAGCTTGGCCTCAGGGGACTATGGCTACACCTTC.

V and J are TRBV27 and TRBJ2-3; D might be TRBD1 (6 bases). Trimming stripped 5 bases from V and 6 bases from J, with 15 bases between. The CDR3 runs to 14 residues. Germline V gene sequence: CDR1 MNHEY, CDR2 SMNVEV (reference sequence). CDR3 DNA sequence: TGTGCCAGCAGTGATCAGGGGCCTACGGATACGCAGTATTTT. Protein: CASSDQGPTDTQYF.

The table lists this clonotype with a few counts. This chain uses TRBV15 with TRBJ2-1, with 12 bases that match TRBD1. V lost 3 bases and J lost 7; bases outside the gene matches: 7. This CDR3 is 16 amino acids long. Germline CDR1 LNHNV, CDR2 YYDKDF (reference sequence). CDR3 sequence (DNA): TGTGCCACCAGCAGCCCCGGGGACAGGGGGCTGAATGAGCAGTTCTTC. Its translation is CATSSPGDRGLNEQFF.

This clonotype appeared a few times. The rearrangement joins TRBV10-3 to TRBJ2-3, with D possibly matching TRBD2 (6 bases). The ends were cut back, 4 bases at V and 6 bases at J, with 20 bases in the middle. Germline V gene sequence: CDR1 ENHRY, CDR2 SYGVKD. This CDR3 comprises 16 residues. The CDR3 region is CAISARDAGTEDTQYF. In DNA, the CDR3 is TGTGCCATCAGTGCCAGGGACGCGGGGACCGAGGATACGCAGTATTTT.

DNA for the CDR3: TGTGCCAGCAGCGTAAGCCAGTTCGCAGATACGCAGTATTTT. Translated, it gives CASSVSQFADTQYF. This chain joins TRBV9 and TRBJ2-3; D not certain. Germline loops: CDR1 SGDLS, CDR2 YYNGEE. There are 14 residues in the CDR3. V dropped 1 base and J dropped 4 bases, with 10 bases sitting between them.

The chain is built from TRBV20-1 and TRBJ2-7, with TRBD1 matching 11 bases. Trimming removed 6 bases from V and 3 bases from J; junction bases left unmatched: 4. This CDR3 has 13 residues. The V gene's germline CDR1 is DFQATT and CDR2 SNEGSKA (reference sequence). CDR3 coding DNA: TGCAGTGCACTGGACAGGGGGCACTACGAGCAGTACTTC. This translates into CSALDRGHYEQYF.

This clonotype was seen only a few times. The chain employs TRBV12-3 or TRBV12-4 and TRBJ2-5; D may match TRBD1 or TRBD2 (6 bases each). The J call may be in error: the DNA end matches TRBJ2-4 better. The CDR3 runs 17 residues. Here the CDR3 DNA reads TGTGCCAGCAGTACTCGAATGGGGGGCGGAAGGATGGTCATTCAGTACTTC. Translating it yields CASSTRMGGGRMVIQYF.

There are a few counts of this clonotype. CDR3 in amino acids: CASSPAGGPETQYF. The CDR3 nucleotides read TGTGCCAGCAGTCCAGCGGGGGGGCCCGAGACCCAGTACTTC. The genes are TRBV27 and TRBJ2-5, with 10 positions matching TRBD2. The length of the CDR3 is 14 residues. Looked up from germline, CDR1 is MNHEY and CDR2 is SMNVEV (reference sequence). The ends lost 5 bases at V and 5 bases at J; junction bases unmatched: 5.

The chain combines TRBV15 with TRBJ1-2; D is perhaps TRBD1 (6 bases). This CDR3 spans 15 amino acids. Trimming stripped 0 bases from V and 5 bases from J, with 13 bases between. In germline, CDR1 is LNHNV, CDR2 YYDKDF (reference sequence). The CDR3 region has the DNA TGTGCCACCAGCAGAGAAGGGGGGGCTCGGTATGGCTACACCTTC. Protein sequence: CATSREGGARYGYTF.

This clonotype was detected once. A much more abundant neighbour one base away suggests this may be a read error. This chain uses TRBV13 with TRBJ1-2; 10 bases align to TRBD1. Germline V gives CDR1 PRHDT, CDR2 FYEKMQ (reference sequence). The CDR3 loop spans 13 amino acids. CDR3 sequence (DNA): TGTGTCAGCAGCCAGGACAGGGGGGATGGCTACACCTTC. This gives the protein CVSSQDRGDGYTF.

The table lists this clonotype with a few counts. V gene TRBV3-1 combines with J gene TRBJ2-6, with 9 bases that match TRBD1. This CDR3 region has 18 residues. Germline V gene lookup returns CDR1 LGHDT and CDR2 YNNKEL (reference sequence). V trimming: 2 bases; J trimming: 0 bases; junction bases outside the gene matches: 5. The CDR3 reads CASSQTGGTYSGANVLTF. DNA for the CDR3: TGTGCCAGCAGCCAAACAGGGGGCACCTACTCTGGGGCCAACGTCCTGACTTTC.

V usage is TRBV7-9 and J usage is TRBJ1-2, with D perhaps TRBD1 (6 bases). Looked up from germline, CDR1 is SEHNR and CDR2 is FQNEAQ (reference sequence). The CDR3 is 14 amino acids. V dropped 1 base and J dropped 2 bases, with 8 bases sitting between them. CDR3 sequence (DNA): TGTGCCAGCAGCTTAGACCAGGGGAACTATGGCTACACCTTC. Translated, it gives CASSLDQGNYGYTF.

CDR3 region: CATSRVVPLDGGYTF. CDR3 DNA: TGTGCCACCAGCAGAGTGGTTCCATTGGACGGTGGCTACACCTTC. This chain links TRBV15 with TRBJ1-2, with D uncertain. The CDR3 sequence is 15 residues long. Trimming stripped 1 base from V and 7 bases from J, with 16 bases between. Germline CDR1 and CDR2: LNHNV and YYDKDF (reference sequence). Complete variable domain (other parts from reference TRBV15 and TRBJ1-2): DAMVIQNPRYQVTQFGKPVTLSCSQTLNHNVMYWYQQKSSQAPKLLFHYYDKDFNNEADTPDNFQSRRPNTSFCFLDIRSPGLGDTAMYLCATSRVVPLDGGYTFGSGTRLTVV.

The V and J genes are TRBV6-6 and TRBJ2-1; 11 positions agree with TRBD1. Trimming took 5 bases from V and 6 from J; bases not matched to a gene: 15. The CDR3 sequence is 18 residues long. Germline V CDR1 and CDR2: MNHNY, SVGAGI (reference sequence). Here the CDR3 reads CASSPRNLGQGAGNEQFF. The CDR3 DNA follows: TGTGCCAGCAGTCCACGCAACTTAGGACAGGGGGCAGGCAATGAGCAGTTCTTC.

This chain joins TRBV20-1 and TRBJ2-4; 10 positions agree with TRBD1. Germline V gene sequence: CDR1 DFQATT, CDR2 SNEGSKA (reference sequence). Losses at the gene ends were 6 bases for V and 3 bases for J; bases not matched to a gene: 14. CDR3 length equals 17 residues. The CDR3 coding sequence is TGCAGTGCAAAAATGGACAGGGGGATTATGGACAAAAACATTCAGTACTTC. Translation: CSAKMDRGIMDKNIQYF.

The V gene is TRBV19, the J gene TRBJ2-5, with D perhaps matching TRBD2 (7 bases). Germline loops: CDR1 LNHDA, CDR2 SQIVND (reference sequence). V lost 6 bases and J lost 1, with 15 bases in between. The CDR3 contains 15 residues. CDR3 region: CASRAWEGGQETQYF. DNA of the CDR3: TGTGCCAGTAGGGCGTGGGAGGGGGGCCAAGAGACCCAGTACTTC.

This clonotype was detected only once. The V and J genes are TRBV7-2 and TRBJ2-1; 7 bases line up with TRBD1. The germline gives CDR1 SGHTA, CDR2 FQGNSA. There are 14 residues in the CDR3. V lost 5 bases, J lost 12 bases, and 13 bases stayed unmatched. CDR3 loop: CASSVGDRTQGQFF. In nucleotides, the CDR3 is TGTGCCAGCAGCGTAGGGGACAGAACCCAGGGGCAGTTCTTC.

CDR3 DNA: TGTGCCAGCAGTCAGACTAGCGGGACGGGTGTTGGAAACACCATATATTTT. Residues: CASSQTSGTGVGNTIYF. J is TRBJ1-3 and V is TRBV28, with D perhaps matching TRBD1 (5 bases). V lost 5 bases to trimming and J lost 3 bases, with 20 bases between them. Germline V gene lookup returns CDR1 MDHEN and CDR2 SYDVKM. The CDR3 loop spans 17 amino acids.